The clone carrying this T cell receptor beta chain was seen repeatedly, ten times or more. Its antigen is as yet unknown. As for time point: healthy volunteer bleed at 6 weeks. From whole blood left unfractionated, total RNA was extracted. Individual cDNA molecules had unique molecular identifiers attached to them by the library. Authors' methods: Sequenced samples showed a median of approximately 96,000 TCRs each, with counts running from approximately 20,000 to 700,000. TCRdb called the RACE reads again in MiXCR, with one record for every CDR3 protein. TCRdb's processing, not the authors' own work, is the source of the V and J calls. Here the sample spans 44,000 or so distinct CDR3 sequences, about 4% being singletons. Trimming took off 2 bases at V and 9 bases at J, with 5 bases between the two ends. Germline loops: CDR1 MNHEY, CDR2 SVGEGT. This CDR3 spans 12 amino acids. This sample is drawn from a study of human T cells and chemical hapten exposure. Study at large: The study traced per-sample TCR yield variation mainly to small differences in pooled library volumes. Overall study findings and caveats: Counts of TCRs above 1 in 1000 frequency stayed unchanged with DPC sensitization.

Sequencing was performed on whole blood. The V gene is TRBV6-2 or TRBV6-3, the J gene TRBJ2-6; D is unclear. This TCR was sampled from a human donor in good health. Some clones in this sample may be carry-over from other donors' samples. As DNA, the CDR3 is TGTGCCAGCAGTTACGGCCTCAACGTCCTGACTTTC. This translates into CASSYGLNVLTF.